This T cell receptor (beta chain) was identified in a study of CD8+CD57+ T cells in acquired aplastic anemia. Patients sequenced had flow cytometry evidence of CD8+CD57+ cell expansion. This clonotype has at least ten counts. Germline V gene lookup returns CDR1 SGHRS and CDR2 YFSETQ. CDR3 length: 16 residues. V lost 3 bases, J lost 1 base, and 7 bases stayed unmatched. The template used for profiling TCR beta VDJ and CDR3 was genomic DNA. Each CDR3 protein gets one entry after TCRdb re-called the reads with MiXCR. The sample records some 200,000 distinct CDR3 sequences, approximately 50% being singletons.

The TCR was taken from a human donor with aplastic anemia. The chain recombines TRBV5-1 with TRBJ2-3; 8 bases map to TRBD1. Material: sorted CD4+, CD8+, or CD8+CD57+ T cells (not recorded which) from PBMCs. CDR3 bases: TGCGCCAGCAGCTCTGACAGGGGTGGGGGCACAGATACGCAGTATTTT. Protein: CASSSDRGGGTDTQYF.